These T cell receptor beta chains were read from a single sample in a study of Ad26.COV2.S vaccination and SARS-CoV-2 variants. Sequencing used immunoSEQ multiplex PCR; TCRdb keeps in-frame clones, though not all of them. This repertoire shows some 250,000 clones, 85% to 90% found once; its top ten account for 9.5% to 12%. The sample in question was peripheral blood, obtained in a trial of Ad26.COV2.S vaccine versus placebo. Source of these receptors: a person between 18 and 65 years old who received the Ad26.COV2.S COVID-19 vaccine or a placebo. CDR3s include the opening cysteine and the closing phenylalanine or tryptophan. D genes are given only for firm matches. Size tells how often a clone was seen (once, few, many) or the class of an expanded clone, and some rows leave it out.

d_call | j_call | clone_size | v_call | cdr3_nt | cdr3_aa
TRBD2 | TRBJ2-3 | - | TRBV30 | TGTGCCTGGAGCACGGGGTTTCTAGCGGGGGGCACAGATACGCAGTATTTT | CAWSTGFLAGGTDTQYF
- | TRBJ2-1 | few | TRBV9 | TGTGCCAGCGGCCTGGCAGGGGTTACTTACAATGAGCAGTTCTTC | CASGLAGVTYNEQFF
- | TRBJ2-5 | - | TRBV7-9 | TGTGCCAGCAGCCCACAGTCCATCCAAGAGACCCAGTACTTC | CASSPQSIQETQYF
- | TRBJ2-3 | - | TRBV6-6 | TGTGCCAGCAGTCCCATAGGACCGTCAGATACGCAGTATTTT | CASSPIGPSDTQYF
TRBD1 | TRBJ1-2 | once | TRBV6-5 | TGTGCCAGCAGGAGACAGGGGGAAGGCTATGGCTACACCTTC | CASRRQGEGYGYTF
- | TRBJ2-3 | - | TRBV6-2/TRBV6-3 | TGTGCCAGCAGTTACATAGGTCGCGAGAGCACAGATACGCAGTATTTT | CASSYIGRESTDTQYF
- | TRBJ1-2 | - | TRBV5-4 | TGTGCCAGCAGCTGGCCAGATAAATATGGCTACACCTTC | CASSWPDKYGYTF
TRBD1 | TRBJ2-7 | - | TRBV5-1 | TGCGCCAGCAGCCCGACCGGGACAGGGTTGGACTACGAGCAGTACTTC | CASSPTGTGLDYEQYF
TRBD2 | TRBJ2-1 | - | TRBV19 | TGTGCCAGTAGTAAACCCCGCGGGAGCGGGGGCAATGAGCAGTTCTTC | CASSKPRGSGGNEQFF
TRBD2 | TRBJ2-7 | - | TRBV5-1 | TGCGCCAGCAGCGGGAGGGGCCTAGCCCCCTACGAGCAGTACTTC | CASSGRGLAPYEQYF
- | TRBJ1-6 | - | TRBV11-2 | TGTGCCAGCTCGGGGGTGAATTCACCCCTCCACTTT | CASSGVNSPLHF
TRBD2 | TRBJ2-3 | - | TRBV11-1 | TGTGCCAGCAGCTTCCTCGGGGGGGGCACAGATACGCAGTATTTT | CASSFLGGGTDTQYF
TRBD1 | TRBJ1-5 | once | TRBV5-8 | TGTGCCAGCAGCACCGATGACAGGGTCAATCAGCCCCAGCATTTT | CASSTDDRVNQPQHF
- | TRBJ2-7 | - | TRBV10-1 | TGCGCCAGGAGCCCCCCCTACGAGCAGTACTTC | CARSPPYEQYF
- | TRBJ1-5 | few | TRBV2 | TGTGCCAGCAGGCCCGCAGGTGGCGGCAATCAGCCCCAGCATTTT | CASRPAGGGNQPQHF
- | TRBJ1-2 | - | TRBV19 | TGTGCCAGTAGTATAGGATCCAGGGGCCGTGAGCCACGCTACACCTTC | CASSIGSRGREPRYTF
- | TRBJ1-3 | few | TRBV5-5 | TGTGCCAGCAGCTTGGCCGGGCCCCCCTCTGGAAACACCATATATTTT | CASSLAGPPSGNTIYF
TRBD2 | TRBJ2-3 | - | TRBV28 | TGTGCCAGCAGAGAAGGGACTAGCGGACTCACAGATACGCAGTATTTT | CASREGTSGLTDTQYF
TRBD1 | TRBJ1-4 | - | TRBV28 | TGTGCCAGCACCGTGACAGGGAGGGAAAAACTGTTTTTT | CASTVTGREKLFF
- | TRBJ2-1 | - | TRBV19 | TGTGCCAGTAGTTACCTGTGGAACAATGAGCAGTTCTTC | CASSYLWNNEQFF
- | TRBJ1-5 | - | TRBV27 | TGTGCCAGCAGTTCTCGATGGACCCGCTCGGGGCAGCCCCAGCATTTT | CASSSRWTRSGQPQHF
- | TRBJ2-1 | - | TRBV7-2 | TGTGCCAGCAGCACCACTAGACCCAACTACAATGAGCAGTTCTTC | CASSTTRPNYNEQFF
- | TRBJ2-3 | - | TRBV5-8 | TGTGCCAGCAGCTTGGACCCCTACCGCACAGATACGCAGTATTTT | CASSLDPYRTDTQYF
- | TRBJ2-2 | once | TRBV7-2 | TGTGCCAGCAGCTTAAGGGCTAGCCTCACCGGGGAGCTGTTTTTT | CASSLRASLTGELFF
- | TRBJ2-1 | - | TRBV5-4 | TGTGCCAGCAGCTTTTCTGGGGGCTCCTACAATGAGCAGTTCTTC | CASSFSGGSYNEQFF
- | TRBJ2-5 | once | TRBV4-3 | TGCGCCAGCAGCCAAACGTGGGCTTTGACTGAGACCCAGTACTTC | CASSQTWALTETQYF
- | TRBJ1-6 | - | TRBV5-5 | TGTGCCAGCAGCTTGGCCCCCGATAGAGATTCACCCCTCCACTTT | CASSLAPDRDSPLHF
- | TRBJ2-2 | once | TRBV4-2 | TGTGCCAGCAGCCAAAATAAACTTAGACAGTTCTTGGGGGAGCTGTTTTTT | CASSQNKLRQFLGELFF
- | TRBJ2-5 | - | TRBV7-3 | TGTGCCAGCAGCTACAGGGAGGGAGAGACCCAGTACTTC | CASSYREGETQYF
TRBD1 | TRBJ2-7 | - | TRBV14 | TGTGCCAGCAGCCCCCGGGACAGGGGGCGCTTCGAGCAGTACTTC | CASSPRDRGRFEQYF
- | TRBJ1-1 | - | TRBV27 | TGTGCCAGCAGTTTAATGGCCTCTCTCCGGACTGAAGCTTTCTTT | CASSLMASLRTEAFF
- | TRBJ2-6 | - | TRBV28 | TGTGCCAGCAGTTTTGTTAGCGCTGGGGCCAACGTCCTGACTTTC | CASSFVSAGANVLTF
- | TRBJ1-2 | once | TRBV7-9 | TGTGCCAGCAGCTTAGTTCCCGAAGGACTCTATGGCTACACCTTC | CASSLVPEGLYGYTF
- | TRBJ1-3 | - | TRBV30 | TGTGCCTGGAGGATTAGTGGTGGAAACACCATATATTTT | CAWRISGGNTIYF
- | TRBJ1-1 | - | TRBV5-1 | TGCGCCAGCAGCTTGCATATAGGGAACACTGAAGCTTTCTTT | CASSLHIGNTEAFF
- | TRBJ2-3 | - | TRBV7-2 | TGTGCCAGCAGCTTAAGCGGGTCTAACACAGATACGCAGTATTTT | CASSLSGSNTDTQYF
- | TRBJ2-1 | - | TRBV7-8 | TGTGCCAGCAGCCACCCCCGGACTACAGCCTACAATGAGCAGTTCTTC | CASSHPRTTAYNEQFF
TRBD1 | TRBJ1-2 | few | TRBV28 | TGTGCCAGCAGCCCCCCCTTGGGACAGAATAACTATGGCTACACCTTC | CASSPPLGQNNYGYTF
TRBD1 | TRBJ1-5 | - | TRBV19 | TGTGCCAGTAGTATTCTGACAGGGGGCAATCAGCCCCAGCATTTT | CASSILTGGNQPQHF
- | TRBJ2-1 | - | TRBV5-6 | TGTGCCAGCAGCTTGGATCAGGGAATCGGTAATGAGCAGTTCTTC | CASSLDQGIGNEQFF
- | TRBJ2-2 | - | TRBV12-3/TRBV12-4 | TGTGCCAGCAGTTTAAATTCGGCCGGGGAGCTGTTTTTT | CASSLNSAGELFF
- | TRBJ1-3 | - | TRBV4-3 | TGCGCCAGCAGCCAAGCCCCTGGGGGGGCGGCCGGAAACACCATATATTTT | CASSQAPGGAAGNTIYF
TRBD1 | TRBJ2-3 | once | TRBV9 | TGTGCCAGCAGCCCCGGGACAGGGGGGATATCAGCAGATACGCAGTATTTT | CASSPGTGGISADTQYF
TRBD1 | TRBJ1-5 | few | TRBV28 | TGTGCCAGCAGTTTATTAGGGACAGGGGCCAATCAGCCCCAGCATTTT | CASSLLGTGANQPQHF
TRBD1 | TRBJ1-2 | - | TRBV10-3 | TGTGCCATTCTCCGGGACAGGGGAAACTATGGCTACACCTTC | CAILRDRGNYGYTF
- | TRBJ2-3 | - | TRBV5-4 | TGTGCCAGCAGTTCGGTTGGCGACACAGATACGCAGTATTTT | CASSSVGDTDTQYF
- | TRBJ2-5 | - | TRBV28 | TGTGCCAGCAGTTTATTGGGACTAGAGACCCAGTACTTC | CASSLLGLETQYF
TRBD2 | TRBJ2-3 | - | TRBV5-4 | TGTGCCAGCAGCTTGAACCCTAGCGGGGTCACAGATACGCAGTATTTT | CASSLNPSGVTDTQYF
- | TRBJ2-7 | - | TRBV7-2 | TGTGCCAGCAGCTTCGGCGTCGGCTACGAGCAGTACTTC | CASSFGVGYEQYF
TRBD1 | TRBJ2-5 | once | TRBV5-1 | TGCGCCAGCAGCATAGGGACAGGGGACGAGACCCAGTACTTC | CASSIGTGDETQYF
- | TRBJ1-5 | - | TRBV28 | TGTGCCAGCAGTTCCAAATTGACACGTCTTCAAGGGGCCCAGCATTTT | CASSSKLTRLQGAQHF
- | TRBJ2-3 | - | TRBV6-5 | TGTGCCAGCAAGGGCCCGGCCGCAGATACGCAGTATTTT | CASKGPAADTQYF
TRBD1 | TRBJ1-6 | - | TRBV30 | TGTGCCTGGAGTGTACCGACAGGGGGGAAGAATTCACCCCTCCACTTT | CAWSVPTGGKNSPLHF
TRBD1 | TRBJ1-2 | - | TRBV20-1 | TGCAGTCAGACAGGGGGCAATGGCTACACCTTC | CSQTGGNGYTF
TRBD2 | TRBJ2-3 | - | TRBV5-6 | TGTGCCAGCAGCTTGCTAGCGGGAGTAGATACGCAGTATTTT | CASSLLAGVDTQYF
- | TRBJ2-1 | - | TRBV9 | TGTGCCAGCAGCCCGGGATCAAGCAATGAGCAGTTCTTC | CASSPGSSNEQFF
- | TRBJ2-5 | few | TRBV28 | TGTGCCAGCAGTTTGTCAGAATCCCAAGAGACCCAGTACTTC | CASSLSESQETQYF